This T cell receptor beta chain emerged from a study of vaccination and CD4 T cells after COVID-19. Whole-study context: In culture, cells were exposed to overlapping spike peptides from SARS-CoV-2, HCoV-NL63, HCoV-OC43 and HCoV-229E. The study's findings and limits: Researchers report that 304 of 307 vaccine-specific clones in convalescent patients proved spike mono-reactive. The study found median SARS-CoV-2-reactive clonotypes rising from roughly 21 to 40, not significantly.

This sample's treatment: approximately 9-day PBMC culture with coronavirus spike peptide pools or control peptides (ViraFEST assay). Those CD4+ T cells from the unexposed donor predate the COVID-19 pandemic (2011-2018). Using peptide pools, antigen-specific T cells were expanded in ViraFEST before TCRs were sequenced. Trimming took 6 bases from V and 5 from J; bases not matched to a gene: 6. CDR1 is MDHEN and CDR2 is SYDVKM in the germline V gene. This CDR3 has 14 residues. As for this clonotype: Its matching antigen is unknown.

An Oncomine TCR Beta short-read assay was used to sequence the DNA from cultured CD4+ T cells. It was cultured CD4+ T cells from which genomic DNA was extracted. TCRdb recomputed calls from the PCR reads with MiXCR, one row per CDR3 protein. The sample has fewer than 13,000 distinct CDR3 sequences, under 35% seen once. The V gene is TRBV28, the J gene TRBJ2-2; TRBD2 matches at 7 bases. The sample taken for sequencing was CD4+ T cells from blood, cultured in vitro. The receptor comes from a human donor in good health. The CDR3 DNA reads as TGTGCCAGCAGGACTAGCCAGTGGACCGGGGAGCTGTTTTTT. Residues: CASRTSQWTGELFF.